Included here is one TCR beta chain sequence, with context. The sample belongs to a study of control samples from healthy donors and cancer patients. Only in-frame clones appear in the TCRdb table, and some are missing; sequencing was by immunoSEQ multiplex PCR. The data contain under 75,000 clones, almost 85% of them singletons. Germline-derived CDR1 and CDR2 are SNHLY and FYNNEI. The V end lost 2 bases, the J end lost 0 bases, and 19 bases lay between the germline ends. The CDR3 totals 18 residues. The TCR comes from a man aged 35-49 years in good health. Input material: blood. The chain joins TRBV2 to TRBJ1-1; D ambiguous. The DNA of the CDR3 is TGTGCCAGCAGTGAACTGCCCCACAGACGCCCCATGAACACTGAAGCTTTCTTT. Amino acids: CASSELPHRRPMNTEAFF.